The subject of this entry is one T cell receptor (beta chain). This entry is derived from a study of cytomegalovirus exposure and HLA in healthy donors. The CDR3 runs 14 residues. From germline, CDR1 is SGHNT and CDR2 YYREEE (reference sequence). Trimming shortened V by 2 bases and J by 1 base, and 9 bases separated the two germline ends. Primers: 60 Vbeta forward and 13 Jbeta reverse. Here immunoSEQ multiplex PCR was the method, and the copy in TCRdb shows in-frame clones only, minus some. The sample lists 200,000 to 250,000 clones; under 80% were seen once. The receptor comes from a woman in her twenties or thirties in good health and CMV-seronegative. The gene calls are TRBV5-4 and TRBJ1-1, with unresolved D. Input material: PBMCs. In nucleotides, the CDR3 is TGTGCCAGCAGCTTTGGAGGTGAGAACACTGAAGCTTTCTTT. Translated: CASSFGGENTEAFF.